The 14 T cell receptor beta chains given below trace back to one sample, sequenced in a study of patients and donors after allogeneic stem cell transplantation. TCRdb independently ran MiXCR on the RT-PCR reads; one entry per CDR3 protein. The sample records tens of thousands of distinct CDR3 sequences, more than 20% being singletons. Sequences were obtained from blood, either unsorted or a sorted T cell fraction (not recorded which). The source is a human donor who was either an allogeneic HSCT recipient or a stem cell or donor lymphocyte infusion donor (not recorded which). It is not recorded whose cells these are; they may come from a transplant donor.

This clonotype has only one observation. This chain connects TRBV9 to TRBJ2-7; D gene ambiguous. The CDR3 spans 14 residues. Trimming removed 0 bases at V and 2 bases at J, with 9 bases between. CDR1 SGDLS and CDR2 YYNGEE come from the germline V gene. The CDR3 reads CASSVGAVTYEQYF. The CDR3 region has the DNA TGTGCCAGCAGCGTAGGTGCAGTGACCTACGAGCAGTACTTC.

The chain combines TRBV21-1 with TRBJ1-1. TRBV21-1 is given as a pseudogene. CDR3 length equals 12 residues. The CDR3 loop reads CASTLRHTEAFF. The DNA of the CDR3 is TGTGCCAGCACCCTCCGGCACACTGAAGCTTTCTTT.

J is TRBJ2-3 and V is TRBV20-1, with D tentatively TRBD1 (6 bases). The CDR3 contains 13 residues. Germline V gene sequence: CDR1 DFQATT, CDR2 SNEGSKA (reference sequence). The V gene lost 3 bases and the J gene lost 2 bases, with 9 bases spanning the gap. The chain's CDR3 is CSASWGPTDTQYF. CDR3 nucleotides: TGCAGTGCTAGCTGGGGGCCCACAGATACGCAGTATTTT.

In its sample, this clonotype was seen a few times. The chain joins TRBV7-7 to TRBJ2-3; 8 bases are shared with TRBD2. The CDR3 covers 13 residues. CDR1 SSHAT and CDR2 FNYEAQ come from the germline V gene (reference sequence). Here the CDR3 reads CASGTTSTDTQYF. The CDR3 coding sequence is TGTGCTAGCGGGACGACTAGCACAGATACGCAGTATTTT.

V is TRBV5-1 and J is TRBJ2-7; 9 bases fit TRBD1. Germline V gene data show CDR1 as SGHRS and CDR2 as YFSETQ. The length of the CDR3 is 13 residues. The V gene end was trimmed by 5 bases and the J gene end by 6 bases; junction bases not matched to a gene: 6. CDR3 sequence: CASSTDRGSEQYF. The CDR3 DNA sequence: TGCGCCAGCAGTACGGACAGGGGTTCCGAGCAGTACTTC.

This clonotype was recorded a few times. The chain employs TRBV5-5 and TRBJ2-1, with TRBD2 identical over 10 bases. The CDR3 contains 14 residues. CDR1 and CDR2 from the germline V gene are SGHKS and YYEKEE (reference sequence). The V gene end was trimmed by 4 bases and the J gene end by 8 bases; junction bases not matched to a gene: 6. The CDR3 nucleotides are TGTGCCAGCAGCGGAAAAGGACTAGCGGATGAGCAGTTCTTC. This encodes CASSGKGLADEQFF.

CDR3 region: CSAKYRGLTQPQHF. CDR3 bases: TGCAGTGCTAAGTACAGGGGGCTAACTCAGCCCCAGCATTTT. The chain combines TRBV20-1 with TRBJ1-5, with TRBD1 matching 9 bases. This CDR3 is built from 14 residues. V shed 4 bases, J shed 6 bases, and the junction held 7 bases outside the gene matches. Germline V lookup: CDR1 DFQATT, CDR2 SNEGSKA (reference sequence).

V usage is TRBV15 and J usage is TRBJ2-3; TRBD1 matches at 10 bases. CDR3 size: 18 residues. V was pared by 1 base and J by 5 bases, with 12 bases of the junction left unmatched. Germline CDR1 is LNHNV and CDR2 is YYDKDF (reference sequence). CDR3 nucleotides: TGTGCCACCAGCAGAGGACCTCGGACAGGGGGAATGATAGATACGCAGTATTTT. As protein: CATSRGPRTGGMIDTQYF.

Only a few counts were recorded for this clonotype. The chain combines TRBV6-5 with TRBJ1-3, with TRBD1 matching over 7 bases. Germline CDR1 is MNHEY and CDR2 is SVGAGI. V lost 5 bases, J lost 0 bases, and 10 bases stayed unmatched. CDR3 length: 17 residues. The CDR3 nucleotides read TGTGCCAGCAGTCTTCAAGGGGGCAAGAGCTCTGGAAACACCATATATTTT. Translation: CASSLQGGKSSGNTIYF.

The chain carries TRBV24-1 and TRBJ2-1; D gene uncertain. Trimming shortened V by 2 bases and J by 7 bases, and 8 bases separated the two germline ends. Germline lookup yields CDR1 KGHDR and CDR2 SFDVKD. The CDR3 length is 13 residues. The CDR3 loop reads CATSDWAGNEQFF. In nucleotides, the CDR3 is TGTGCCACCAGTGATTGGGCCGGTAATGAGCAGTTCTTC.

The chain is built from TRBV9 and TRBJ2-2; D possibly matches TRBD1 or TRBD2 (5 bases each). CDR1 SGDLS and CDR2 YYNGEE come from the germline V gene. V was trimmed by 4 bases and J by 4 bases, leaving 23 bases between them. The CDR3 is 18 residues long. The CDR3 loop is CASSPRNPPWGSTGELFF. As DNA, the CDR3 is TGTGCCAGCAGCCCCCGTAACCCCCCGTGGGGGAGCACCGGGGAGCTGTTTTTT.

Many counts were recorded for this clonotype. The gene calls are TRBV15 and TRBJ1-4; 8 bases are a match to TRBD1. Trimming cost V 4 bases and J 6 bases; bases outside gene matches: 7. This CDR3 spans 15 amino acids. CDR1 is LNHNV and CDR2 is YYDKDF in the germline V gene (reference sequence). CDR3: CATSTSGQAHEKLFF. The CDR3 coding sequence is TGTGCCACCAGCACCTCGGGACAGGCCCATGAAAAACTGTTTTTT.

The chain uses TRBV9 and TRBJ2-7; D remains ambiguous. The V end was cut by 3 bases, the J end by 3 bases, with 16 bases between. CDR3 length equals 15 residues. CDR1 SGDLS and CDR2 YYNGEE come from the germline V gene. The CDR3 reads CASSADVYGYYEQYF. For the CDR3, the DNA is TGTGCCAGCAGCGCAGACGTGTATGGCTACTACGAGCAGTACTTC.

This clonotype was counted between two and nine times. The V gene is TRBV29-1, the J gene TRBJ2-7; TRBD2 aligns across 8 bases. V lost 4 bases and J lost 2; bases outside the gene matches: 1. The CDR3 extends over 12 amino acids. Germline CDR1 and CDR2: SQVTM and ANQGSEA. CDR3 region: CSVVAGPYEQYF. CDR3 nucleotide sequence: TGCAGCGTTGTAGCGGGGCCCTACGAGCAGTACTTC.